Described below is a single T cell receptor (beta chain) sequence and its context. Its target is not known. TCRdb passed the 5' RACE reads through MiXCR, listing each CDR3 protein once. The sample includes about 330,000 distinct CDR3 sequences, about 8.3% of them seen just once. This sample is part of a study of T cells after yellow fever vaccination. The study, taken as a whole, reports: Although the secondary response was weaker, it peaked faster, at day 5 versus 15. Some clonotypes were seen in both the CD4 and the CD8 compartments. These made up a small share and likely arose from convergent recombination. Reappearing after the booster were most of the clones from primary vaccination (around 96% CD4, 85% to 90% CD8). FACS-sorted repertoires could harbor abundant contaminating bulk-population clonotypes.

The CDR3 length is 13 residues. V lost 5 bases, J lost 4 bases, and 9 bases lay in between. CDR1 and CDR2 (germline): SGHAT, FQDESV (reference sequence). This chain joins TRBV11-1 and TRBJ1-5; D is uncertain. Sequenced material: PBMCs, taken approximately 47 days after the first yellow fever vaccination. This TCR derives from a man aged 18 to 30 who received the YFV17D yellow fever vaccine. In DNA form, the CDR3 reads TGTGCCAGCAGCGTCTCCGGTAATCAGCCCCAGCATTTT. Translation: CASSVSGNQPQHF.